These 20 T cell receptor beta chains came from one sample sequenced in a study of regulatory T cells in long-lasting Graves disease. Time point denoted: newly diagnosed GD, antithyroid drugs for less than 3 months. The authors made the TCR library using RNA they extracted from PBMCs. CDR3 regions were amplified by Arm-PCR using iRepertoire HTBI primers to build TCR beta libraries. Via MiXCR, TCRdb re-called the multiplex PCR reads, giving one row per CDR3 protein. The sample lists around 500,000 distinct CDR3 sequences; around 15% were seen once. These sequences were also reported in another study, on T cells in Graves' hyperthyroidism and ophthalmopathy.

The sequences come from peripheral blood mononuclear cells (PBMCs), collected at new diagnosis, from a patient treated with antithyroid drugs. These receptors all come from a woman aged 35-65 years with Graves disease.

This clonotype was detected only a few times. The V gene is TRBV7-9, the J gene TRBJ2-5; no firm D call. There are 15 residues in the CDR3. Trimming removed 3 bases at V and 1 base at J, with 12 bases between. CDR1 is SEHNR and CDR2 is FQNEAQ in the germline V gene (reference sequence). CDR3 DNA sequence: TGTGCCAGCAGCTTTGCTCGCAGCAGCCAAGAGACCCAGTACTTC. Its protein product is CASSFARSSQETQYF.

The chain is built from TRBV29-1 and TRBJ2-3; D is undetermined. The CDR3 is 13 amino acids. The germline V gene has CDR1 SQVTM and CDR2 ANQGSEA. V was trimmed by 7 bases and J by 0 bases, leaving 11 bases between them. This CDR3 reads CSAPGFSTDTQYF. The CDR3 DNA follows: TGCAGCGCCCCCGGGTTTAGCACAGATACGCAGTATTTT.

The rearrangement uses TRBV12-5 and TRBJ2-4; D is perhaps TRBD2 (6 bases). The germline CDR1 and CDR2 sequences are LGHNT and FRNRAP. The CDR3 spans 13 residues. V dropped 7 bases and J dropped 1 base, with 8 bases sitting between them. DNA for the CDR3: TGTGCTAGTGCGGAGGGGGCCAAAAACATTCAGTACTTC. This translates into CASAEGAKNIQYF. Full variable domain (remainder filled in from reference TRBV12-5 and TRBJ2-4): DARVTQTPRHKVTEMGQEVTMRCQPILGHNTVFWYRQTMMQGLELLAYFRNRAPLDDSGMPKDRFSAEMPDATLATLKIQPSEPRDSAVYFCASAEGAKNIQYFGAGTRLSVL.

This sequence joins TRBV19 and TRBJ1-4, with TRBD1 as a possible D gene (5 bases). V lost 7 bases and J 4 bases, leaving 10 bases between the germline ends. Germline CDR1 and CDR2: LNHDA and SQIVND (reference sequence). The CDR3 sequence is 13 residues long. DNA of the CDR3: TGTGCCAGTATAGGCAGGGATAATGAAAAACTGTTTTTT. It encodes CASIGRDNEKLFF. Variable domain in full (rest from reference TRBV19 and TRBJ1-4): DGGITQSPKYLFRKEGQNVTLSCEQNLNHDAMYWYRQDPGQGLRLIYYSQIVNDFQKGDIAEGYSVSREKKESFPLTVTSAQKNPTAFYLCASIGRDNEKLFFGSGTQLSVL.

This clonotype has a handful of counts. The genes are TRBV20-1 and TRBJ2-1, with D possibly being TRBD1 (6 bases). The V gene lost 0 bases and the J gene lost 8 bases, with 20 bases spanning the gap. The CDR3 contains 16 residues. CDR1 DFQATT and CDR2 SNEGSKA come from the germline V gene (reference sequence). The CDR3 loop is CSARDPLPGERDEQFF. In DNA form, the CDR3 reads TGCAGTGCTAGAGATCCCCTACCAGGGGAAAGAGATGAGCAGTTCTTC.

This clonotype was seen at least ten times. The chain employs TRBV5-1 and TRBJ1-2, with TRBD1 matching 11 bases. CDR1 is SGHRS, CDR2 YFSETQ, per germline. The trim removed 4 bases at V and 6 bases at J, leaving 8 bases unmatched. This CDR3 is built from 15 residues. CDR3: CASSADGQGADGYTF. CDR3 nucleotide sequence: TGCGCCAGCAGCGCAGACGGACAGGGGGCGGATGGCTACACCTTC.

This clonotype was observed at least ten times. The J gene is TRBJ1-2, the V gene TRBV12-3 or TRBV12-4; no definite D call. V was pared by 3 bases and J by 0 bases, with 14 bases between. CDR3 length: 16 amino acids. CDR3 sequence: CASSFLSSLPNYGYTF. The CDR3 coding sequence is TGTGCCAGCAGTTTCTTATCGAGCCTTCCTAACTATGGCTACACCTTC.

This clonotype has ten or more counts. CDR3 bases: TGTGCCAGCAGTTTAGCCCCCCTGCTCGGTGAAAAACTGTTTTTT. Amino acid sequence: CASSLAPLLGEKLFF. The rearrangement joins TRBV12-3 or TRBV12-4 to TRBJ1-4; D is uncertain. Trimming pared 0 bases from V and 7 bases from J, leaving 12 bases between. The CDR3 consists of 15 residues.

This clonotype was seen at least ten times. V usage is TRBV5-1 and J usage is TRBJ1-1, with 11 bases aligning to TRBD1. V shed 5 bases and J 5 bases; nucleotides not matched to a gene: 11. The CDR3 totals 16 residues. Germline V gene data show CDR1 as SGHRS and CDR2 as YFSETQ. For the CDR3, the DNA is TGCGCCAGCAGTAAAGGACAGGGGGCGATTGGTACTGAAGCTTTCTTT. Translation gives CASSKGQGAIGTEAFF. Full variable domain (rest looked up from reference TRBV5-1 and TRBJ1-1): KAGVTQTPRYLIKTRGQQVTLSCSPISGHRSVSWYQQTPGQGLQFLFEYFSETQRNKGNFPGRFSGRQFSNSRSEMNVSTLELGDSALYLCASSKGQGAIGTEAFFGQGTRLTVV.

The chain joins TRBV4-1 to TRBJ2-1; D gene ambiguous. Deletions cut 0 bases from V and 5 bases from J, with 5 bases between. The germline gives CDR1 MGHRA, CDR2 YSYEKL. The CDR3 covers 13 residues. The CDR3 loop is CASSQDADNEQFF. Written as DNA, the CDR3 is TGCGCCAGCAGCCAAGATGCAGACAATGAGCAGTTCTTC.

The chain joins TRBV11-2 to TRBJ1-2; D unclear. This CDR3 has 13 residues. V shed 3 bases and J shed 8 bases, with 13 bases lying between them. Germline values: CDR1 SGHAT, CDR2 FQNNGV. The CDR3 here is CASSLGQDRGYTF. In nucleotides, the CDR3 is TGTGCCAGCAGCTTGGGCCAGGATAGGGGCTACACCTTC.

A note on this clonotype: One base away lies a much larger clone, so this may be a sequencing read error. The missing conserved phenylalanine or tryptophan at the end of this CDR3 makes a read error likely. DNA for the CDR3: TGTGCCAGCAGTTACTCGGGGACAGGGGTCAATTCACCCCTCCACTCT. Translation gives CASSYSGTGVNSPLHS. The chain recombines TRBV6-5 with TRBJ1-6; 10 bases agree with TRBD1. CDR1 and CDR2 from the germline V gene are MNHEY and SVGAGI. Losses at the gene ends were 0 bases for V and 7 bases for J; bases not matched to a gene: 3. CDR3 length equals 16 residues.

The chain couples TRBV6-2 or TRBV6-3 to TRBJ1-6; D gene ambiguous. Trimming removed 2 bases at V and 7 bases at J, with 18 bases between. Germline values: CDR1 MNHEY, CDR2 SVGEGT. CDR3 length: 17 residues. In DNA form, the CDR3 reads TGTGCCAGCAGTTACCGGAGACTCAAAGGTGACAATTCACCCCTCCACTTT. It is translated as CASSYRRLKGDNSPLHF.

The table lists this clonotype with many counts. V is TRBV2 and J is TRBJ1-1, with TRBD1 as a possible D gene (5 bases). CDR1 is SNHLY, CDR2 FYNNEI, per germline. The length of the CDR3 is 13 residues. V shed 8 bases and J shed 0 bases, with 10 bases lying between them. The CDR3 DNA is TGTGCCAGCTCGGGACGGGTGAACACTGAAGCTTTCTTT. This translates into CASSGRVNTEAFF.

The chain is built from TRBV6-5 and TRBJ2-7, with D possibly matching TRBD1 (5 bases). The V gene lost 2 bases and the J gene lost 2 bases, with 7 bases spanning the gap. Germline values: CDR1 MNHEY, CDR2 SVGAGI. CDR3 length: 13 residues. This chain's CDR3 is CASSYGAPYEQYF. Written as DNA, the CDR3 is TGTGCCAGCAGTTACGGGGCCCCCTACGAGCAGTACTTC.

This clonotype came up a few times. CDR3 nucleotides: TGTGCCAGCAGTTACTCGGTGGGACGGAACTACGAGCAGTACTTC. Amino acids: CASSYSVGRNYEQYF. This chain joins TRBV6-5 and TRBJ2-7, with D possibly being TRBD1 or TRBD2 (5 bases each). Germline CDR1 MNHEY, CDR2 SVGAGI. This CDR3 is built from 15 residues. Trimming took 0 bases from V and 3 from J, leaving 12 bases between them.

This clonotype was seen ten or more times. The chain recombines TRBV2 with TRBJ1-5; no clear D. In germline, CDR1 is SNHLY, CDR2 FYNNEI. V shed 2 bases and J shed 0 bases, with 8 bases lying between them. This CDR3 region has 15 residues. The CDR3 DNA follows: TGTGCCAGCAGTGAAACGTTCACTAGCAATCAGCCCCAGCATTTT. Translated, it gives CASSETFTSNQPQHF.

This chain joins TRBV20-1 and TRBJ2-4; 10 bases map to TRBD2. The CDR3 runs 18 residues. Germline-derived CDR1 and CDR2 are DFQATT and SNEGSKA (reference sequence). The V gene end was trimmed by 6 bases and the J gene end by 1 base; junction bases not matched to a gene: 15. DNA of the CDR3: TGCAGTGCGGCGACGAGCGGGGGGGCGTTTGGGGCCAAAAACATTCAGTACTTC. Translated, it gives CSAATSGGAFGAKNIQYF.

The table lists this clonotype with many counts. The chain links TRBV15 to TRBJ1-5, with D unresolved. Germline V gene sequence: CDR1 LNHNV, CDR2 YYDKDF (reference sequence). V was shortened by 0 bases and J by 0 bases, with 9 bases between the two germline ends. CDR3 length: 16 residues. This CDR3 reads CATSRDLGYSNQPQHF. CDR3 sequence (DNA): TGTGCCACCAGCAGAGATTTAGGATATAGCAATCAGCCCCAGCATTTT.

This clonotype was observed a handful of times. The chain couples TRBV9 to TRBJ1-2; 9 bases are shared with TRBD1. CDR1 is SGDLS, CDR2 YYNGEE, per germline. The V gene end was trimmed by 0 bases and the J gene end by 6 bases; junction bases not matched to a gene: 9. The CDR3 length is 16 residues. The CDR3 protein is CASSVVGTGFYDGYTF. As DNA, the CDR3 is TGTGCCAGCAGCGTAGTAGGGACAGGGTTTTATGATGGCTACACCTTC.